This T cell receptor beta chain was captured by sequencing in a study of T cell repertoires in ileal Crohn's disease. The wider study: Every patient was operated on for stricturing (about 60%) or penetrating (39%) complications. Study findings and constraints: Clonal expansions were more frequent in active smokers than non-smokers at surgery.

Time point indicated: inflamed ileum from the surgical specimen. TCRdb's table, derived via immunoSEQ multiplex PCR, lists solely in-frame clones and lacks some. The sample includes approximately 15,000 clones, roughly 76% of them seen just once. This clone was counted only a few times. Its target is unknown. Source material: ileal tissue. This receptor was taken from an adult with Crohn's disease.

The chain's CDR3 is CASASTVGGANEKLFF. The DNA for the CDR3 is TGCGCCAGCGCCTCGACCGTCGGCGGCGCTAATGAAAAACTGTTTTTT. V and J are TRBV5-1 and TRBJ1-4; no reliable D call. The CDR3 loop spans 16 amino acids. Trimming took off 7 bases at V and 3 bases at J, with 19 bases between the two ends. CDR1 is SGHRS, CDR2 YFSETQ, per germline.